The source of this T cell receptor beta chain is a study of response to subunit inactivated influenza vaccine. Germline CDR1 reads ENHRY; CDR2 reads SYGVKD. The CDR3 length is 19 residues. Trimming left V 0 bases short and J 0 bases short, with 15 bases between. TCRdb reanalysed the RT-PCR reads using MiXCR and keeps one entry per CDR3 protein. Among hundreds of thousands of distinct CDR3 sequences, about 11% were seen once, and the ten largest hold approximately 11%. In addition, the sample was reused for a study of T cells expressing NK-cell markers. That paper states: Synthesis of TCR beta cDNA relied on 5'RACE template switching carrying UMIs. Researchers got TCR beta repertoires out of sorted CD3+CD56+NKG2C+, CD3+CD56+NKG2C- and CD3+CD56-NKG2C+ T cells. Similarly, these clonotypes led the CD3+CD56-NKG2C+ fraction as well in a handful of donors. Unclear, still, was the HCMV specificity of the expanded NKG2C+ T cell clones.

The TCR sequence derives from a man aged 45-65 years who received an inactivated influenza vaccine. This sequence joins TRBV10-3 and TRBJ2-6; D perhaps matches TRBD1 (6 bases). Sequencing used PBMCs from blood, obtained on the day of vaccination. CDR3 nucleotide sequence: TGTGCCATCAGTGAGTCCCTAGCAGGGGATGTCTCTGGGGCCAACGTCCTGACTTTC. Amino acid sequence: CAISESLAGDVSGANVLTF.